The source of this T cell receptor (beta chain) is a study of T cells after yellow fever vaccination. From germline, CDR1 is MDHEN and CDR2 SYDVKM. Trimming at V came to 3 bases and at J to 6 bases, leaving 12 bases not matched to a gene. The CDR3 spans 17 residues. This clonotype has ten or more counts. TCRdb ran MiXCR on the 5' RACE reads and lists one entry per CDR3 protein. There are around 27,000 distinct CDR3 sequences in the sample; nearly 4.5% occur only once, and approximately 46% lies in the top ten. The material was CD8+ T cells sorted from PBMCs, obtained 5 days after the yellow fever booster vaccination. V gene TRBV28 combines with J gene TRBJ2-7; 12 bases match TRBD2. The sequence derives from a man aged 25 to 40 who received the YFV17D yellow fever vaccine. DNA for the CDR3: TGTGCCAGCAGTTTCGGGACTAGCGGGCTACATTCCCCCGAGCAGTACTTC. This translates into CASSFGTSGLHSPEQYF.